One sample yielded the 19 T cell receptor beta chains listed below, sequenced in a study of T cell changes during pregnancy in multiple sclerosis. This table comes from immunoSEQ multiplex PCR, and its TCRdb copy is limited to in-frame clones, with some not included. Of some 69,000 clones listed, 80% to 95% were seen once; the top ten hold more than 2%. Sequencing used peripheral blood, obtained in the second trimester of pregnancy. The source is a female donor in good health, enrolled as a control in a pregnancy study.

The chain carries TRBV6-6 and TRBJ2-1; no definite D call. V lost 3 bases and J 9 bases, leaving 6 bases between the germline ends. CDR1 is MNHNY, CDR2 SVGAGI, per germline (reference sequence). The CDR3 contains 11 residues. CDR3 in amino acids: CASSYSVEQFF. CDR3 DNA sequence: TGTGCCAGCAGTTATTCGGTTGAGCAGTTCTTC.

In DNA, the CDR3 is TGTGCCAACCTTTCGGGAGGGGGTTCTAACTATGGCTACACCTTC. Translating it yields CANLSGGGSNYGYTF. The V call is TRBV9, the J call TRBJ1-2; the D gene is possibly TRBD1 (6 bases). The CDR3 totals 15 residues. The V end was cut by 9 bases, the J end by 0 bases, with 18 bases between. Germline loops: CDR1 SGDLS, CDR2 YYNGEE.

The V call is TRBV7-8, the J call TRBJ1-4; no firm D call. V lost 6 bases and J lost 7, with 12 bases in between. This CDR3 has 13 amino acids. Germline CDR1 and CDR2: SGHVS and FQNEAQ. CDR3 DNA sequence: TGTGCCAGCAGACCCGGTGCCGTTGAAAAACTGTTTTTT. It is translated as CASRPGAVEKLFF.

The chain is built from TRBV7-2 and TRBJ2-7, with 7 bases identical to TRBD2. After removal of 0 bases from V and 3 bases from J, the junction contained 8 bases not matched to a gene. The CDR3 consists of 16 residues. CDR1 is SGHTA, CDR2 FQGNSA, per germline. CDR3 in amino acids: CASSLAGLADFYEQYF. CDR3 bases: TGTGCCAGCAGCTTAGCAGGCCTAGCGGATTTCTACGAGCAGTACTTC.

The CDR3 DNA follows: TGTGCCAGCAGCTTATCGGAGCTGGTTAATGAGCAGTTCTTC. Translating it yields CASSLSELVNEQFF. The chain joins TRBV7-8 to TRBJ2-1; D unclear. This CDR3 comprises 14 residues. The ends were cut back, 2 bases at V and 7 bases at J, with 12 bases in the middle. Per germline, CDR1 SGHVS and CDR2 FQNEAQ.

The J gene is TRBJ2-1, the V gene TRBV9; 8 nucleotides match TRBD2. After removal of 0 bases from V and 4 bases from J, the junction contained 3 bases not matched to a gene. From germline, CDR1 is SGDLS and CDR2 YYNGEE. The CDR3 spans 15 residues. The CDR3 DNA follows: TGTGCCAGCAGCGTAGGGGCTAGCGGGTACAATGAGCAGTTCTTC. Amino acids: CASSVGASGYNEQFF. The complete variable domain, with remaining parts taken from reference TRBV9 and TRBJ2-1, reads DSGVTQTPKHLITATGQRVTLRCSPRSGDLSVYWYQQSLDQGLQFLIQYYNGEERAKGNILERFSAQQFPDLHSELNLSSLELGDSALYFCASSVGASGYNEQFFGPGTRLTVL.

CDR3 nucleotides: TGTGCCAGCAGCTTAATACACGTCACTGAAGCTTTCTTT. Protein sequence: CASSLIHVTEAFF. The chain couples TRBV5-4 to TRBJ1-1; D ambiguous. V was cut by 2 bases and J by 4 bases, with 9 bases left in between. Germline values: CDR1 SGHNT, CDR2 YYREEE (reference sequence). The CDR3 has 13 residues.

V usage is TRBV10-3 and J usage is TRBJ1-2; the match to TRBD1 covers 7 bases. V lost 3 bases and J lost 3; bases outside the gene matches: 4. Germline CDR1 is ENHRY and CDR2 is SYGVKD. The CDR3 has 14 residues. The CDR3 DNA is TGTGCCATCAGTGAAACAGGGGTGGACTATGGCTACACCTTC. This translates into CAISETGVDYGYTF.

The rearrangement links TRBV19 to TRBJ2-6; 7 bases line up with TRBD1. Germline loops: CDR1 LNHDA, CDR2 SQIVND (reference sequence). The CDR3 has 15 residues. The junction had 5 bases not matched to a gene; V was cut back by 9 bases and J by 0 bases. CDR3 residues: CASRTGSSGANVLTF. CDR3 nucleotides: TGTGCCAGCCGGACAGGCAGCTCTGGGGCCAACGTCCTGACTTTC.

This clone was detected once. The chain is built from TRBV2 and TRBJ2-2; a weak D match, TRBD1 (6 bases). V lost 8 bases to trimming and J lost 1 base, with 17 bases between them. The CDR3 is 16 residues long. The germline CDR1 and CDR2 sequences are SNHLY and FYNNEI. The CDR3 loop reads CASLYSRTENTGELFF. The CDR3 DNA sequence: TGTGCCAGCCTCTATAGCCGGACAGAGAACACCGGGGAGCTGTTTTTT.

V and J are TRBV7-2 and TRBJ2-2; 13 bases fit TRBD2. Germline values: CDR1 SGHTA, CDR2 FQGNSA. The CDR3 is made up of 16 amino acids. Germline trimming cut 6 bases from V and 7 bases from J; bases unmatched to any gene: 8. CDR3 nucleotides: TGTGCCAGCAGATCGGGACTAGCGGGAACTGGCGGGGAGCTGTTTTTT. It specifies CASRSGLAGTGGELFF.

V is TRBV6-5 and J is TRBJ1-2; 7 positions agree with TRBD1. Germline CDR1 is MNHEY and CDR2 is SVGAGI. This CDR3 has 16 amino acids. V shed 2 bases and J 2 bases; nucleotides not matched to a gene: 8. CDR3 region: CASSYHSTGPNYGYTF. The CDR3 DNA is TGTGCCAGCAGTTACCACTCGACAGGGCCCAACTATGGCTACACCTTC.

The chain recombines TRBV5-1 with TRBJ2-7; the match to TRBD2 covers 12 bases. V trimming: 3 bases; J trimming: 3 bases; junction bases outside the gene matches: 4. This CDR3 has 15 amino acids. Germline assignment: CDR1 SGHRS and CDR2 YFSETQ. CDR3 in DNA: TGCGCCAGCAGCTCGGGACTAGCGGGTTTCTACGAGCAGTACTTC. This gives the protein CASSSGLAGFYEQYF.

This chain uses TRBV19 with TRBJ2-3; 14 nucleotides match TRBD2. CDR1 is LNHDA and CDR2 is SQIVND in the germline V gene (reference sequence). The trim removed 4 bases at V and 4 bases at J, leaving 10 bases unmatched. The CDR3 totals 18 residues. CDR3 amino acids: CASSTGGGTSGRSDTQYF. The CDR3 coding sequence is TGTGCCAGTAGTACAGGCGGCGGGACTAGCGGGAGATCAGATACGCAGTATTTT.

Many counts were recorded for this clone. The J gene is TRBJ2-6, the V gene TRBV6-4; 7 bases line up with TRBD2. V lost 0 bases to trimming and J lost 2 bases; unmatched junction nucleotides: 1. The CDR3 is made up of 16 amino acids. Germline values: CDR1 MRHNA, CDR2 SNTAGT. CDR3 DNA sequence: TGTGCCAGCAGTGACTCGGGGGGGGCTGGGGCCAACGTCCTGACTTTC. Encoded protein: CASSDSGGAGANVLTF.

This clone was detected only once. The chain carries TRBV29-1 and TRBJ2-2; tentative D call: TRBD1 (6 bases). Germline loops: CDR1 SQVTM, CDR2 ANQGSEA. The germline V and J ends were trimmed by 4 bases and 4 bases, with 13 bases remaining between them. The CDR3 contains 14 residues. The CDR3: CSVVATGSTGELFF. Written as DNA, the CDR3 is TGCAGCGTTGTAGCCACAGGGAGCACCGGGGAGCTGTTTTTT.

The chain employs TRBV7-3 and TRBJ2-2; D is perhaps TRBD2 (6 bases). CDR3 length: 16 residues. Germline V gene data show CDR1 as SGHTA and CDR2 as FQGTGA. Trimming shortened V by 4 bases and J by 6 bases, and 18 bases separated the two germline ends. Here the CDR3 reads CASSSPGGYGAGELFF. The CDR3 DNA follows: TGTGCCAGCAGCTCCCCCGGGGGATACGGCGCCGGGGAGCTGTTTTTT.

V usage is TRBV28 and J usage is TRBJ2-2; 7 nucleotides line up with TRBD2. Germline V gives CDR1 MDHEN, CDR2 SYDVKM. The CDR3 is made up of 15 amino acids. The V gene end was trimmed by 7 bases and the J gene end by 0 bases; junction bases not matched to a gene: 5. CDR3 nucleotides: TGTGCCAGCAAGACTAGCACAACGAACACCGGGGAGCTGTTTTTT. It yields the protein CASKTSTTNTGELFF. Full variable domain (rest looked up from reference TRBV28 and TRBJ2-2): DVKVTQSSRYLVKRTGEKVFLECVQDMDHENMFWYRQDPGLGLRLIYFSYDVKMKEKGDIPEGYSVSREKKERFSLILESASTNQTSMYLCASKTSTTNTGELFFGEGSRLTVL.

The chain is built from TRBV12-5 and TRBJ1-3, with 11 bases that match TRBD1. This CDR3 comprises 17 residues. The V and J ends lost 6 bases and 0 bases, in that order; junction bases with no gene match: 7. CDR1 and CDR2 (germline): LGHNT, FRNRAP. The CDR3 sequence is CASGSPGQGDSGNTIYF. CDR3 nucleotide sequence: TGTGCTAGTGGCTCCCCGGGACAGGGGGACTCTGGAAACACCATATATTTT.